This T cell receptor beta chain stems from a study of control samples from healthy donors and cancer patients. Assay used: immunoSEQ multiplex PCR; TCRdb lists only in-frame clones, some missing. The sample has over 200,000 clones, approximately 80% seen once. V was shortened by 5 bases and J by 5 bases, with 15 bases between the two germline ends. The CDR3 runs to 14 residues. Germline V lookup: CDR1 MNHEY, CDR2 SMNVEV (reference sequence). Sequencing input: PBMCs. The rearrangement joins TRBV27 to TRBJ1-2; D remains ambiguous. The TCR originated in a woman aged 55-69 years with lung cancer. CDR3 amino acids: CASSAMNSRYGYTF. The CDR3 DNA reads TGTGCCAGCAGTGCCATGAACAGTCGGTATGGCTACACCTTC.